This T cell receptor beta chain emerged from a study of type 1 regulatory T cells (dated by TCRdb to 2020 to 2022). About the investigation overall: An in vitro protocol by which a Tr1-enriched, alloantigen-specific CD4 T cell product named T-allo10 was generated was characterized in the study. T-allo10 was being tested clinically in patients with hematological malignancies who were undergoing allogeneic hematopoietic stem cell transplantation.

According to the description, T-allo10 cells that came from the donor were anergic, were specific for host alloantigens, and could carry out alloantigen-specific suppression. In the case of this clonotype: What antigen it recognizes has not been identified. One base away there is no much larger clone; base qualities are not given.

Trimming at the junction amounts to 6 bases on V and 5 bases on J, and the germline ends lie 13 bases apart. CDR1 and CDR2 were assigned from the germline V gene as MNHEY and SVGEGT. There are 14 amino acids in the CDR3, from cysteine to phenylalanine inclusive. CDR3 DNA is the only sequence kept; it has 42 bases, read in frame from the first base. The instrument given in TCRdb is Illumina MiSeq. TCRdb reworked the public reads: Q25 trimming with fastp, MiXCR clone assembly, productive beta chains retained. Rows are unified per CDR3 protein, each entry keeping the most common DNA and genes. The sample table holds roughly 68,000 distinct CDR3 sequences, of which about 62% were seen once. About 7.3% of the sample belongs to the ten largest clones.

Sequencing was carried out using cultured T cells, either the whole culture or a sorted T cell fraction (not recorded which). Explained via the paper, the cell subset or site label denotes: Tr1-enriched cell product generated in vitro against host alloantigens. This sequence uses TRBV6-2 or TRBV6-3 and TRBJ2-2; a tentative D call is TRBD1 (6 bases match). The receptor was isolated from a human donor in good health. The bases read TGTGCCAGCAGCATTACAGGGCTGACCGGGGAGCTGTTTTTT. The translation is CASSITGLTGELFF.